The 25 T cell receptor beta chains presented below share a single source sample, sequenced in a study of T cell responses to AZD1222 COVID-19 vaccine. Using immunoSEQ multiplex PCR, the repertoire was profiled, and TCRdb retains in-frame clones only, with some absent. The sample contains approximately 93,000 clones, approximately 89% of which appear only once. The sample in question was peripheral blood, obtained 28 days after the second AZD1222 dose. These receptors originate from an adult who received the AZD1222 COVID-19 vaccine.

This clone turned up a few times. This chain joins TRBV3-1 (or the pseudogene TRBV3-2) and TRBJ2-7, with 11 positions matching TRBD2. The CDR3 is 15 amino acids. Germline V gene lookup returns CDR1 LGHDT and CDR2 YNNKEL (reference sequence). J lost 1 base, V lost 5 bases, and 4 bases had no gene match. The CDR3 reads CASSAASGGSYEQYF. DNA for the CDR3: TGTGCCAGCAGCGCGGCTAGCGGGGGGTCCTACGAGCAGTACTTC.

V gene TRBV10-3 combines with J gene TRBJ1-1; D remains ambiguous. V was clipped by 1 base and J by 7 bases, with 7 bases between them. Germline-derived CDR1 and CDR2 are ENHRY and SYGVKD. This CDR3 comprises 12 residues. The CDR3 spells CAISEFESEAFF. Written as DNA, the CDR3 is TGTGCCATCAGTGAGTTTGAAAGTGAAGCTTTCTTT.

This clone was picked up a small number of times. The CDR3 loop reads CASSKVRGGTLGTKNIQYF. The DNA for the CDR3 is TGTGCCAGCAGCAAAGTTAGGGGCGGCACCTTGGGGACCAAAAACATTCAGTACTTC. The chain uses TRBV21-1 and TRBJ2-4; the table assigns TRBD1, which was not confirmed against the DNA. TRBV21-1 is a pseudogene. The CDR3 is 19 residues long.

Regarding this clone: At one of its ends the junction is not consistent with the germline gene, which may arise from a read error. V gene TRBV18 combines with J gene TRBJ1-2; D remains unclear. The CDR3 extends over 15 amino acids. Germline CDR1 and CDR2: KGHSH and LQKENI. CDR3 in amino acids: CASSLQTSPNDGYTF. The CDR3 nucleotides read TGTGCCAGCTCCCTACAGACATCCCCTAACGATGGCTACACCTTC.

CDR3 in DNA: TGCGCCACCCAGAGCCTAGCGGGGGGCAATGAGCAGTTCTTC. Amino acid sequence: CATQSLAGGNEQFF. The rearrangement joins TRBV10-2 to TRBJ2-1, with TRBD2 identical over 11 bases. Germline V gene sequence: CDR1 WSHSY, CDR2 SAAADI. J lost 6 bases, V lost 10 bases, and 8 bases had no gene match. The CDR3 sequence is 14 residues long.

The chain carries TRBV7-9 and TRBJ2-7; possible D gene TRBD2, 5 bases. The ends were cut back, 5 bases at V and 1 base at J, with 15 bases in the middle. Germline V gene lookup returns CDR1 SEHNR and CDR2 FQNEAQ (reference sequence). This CDR3 has 15 amino acids. The CDR3 DNA reads TGTGCCAGCAGCCCAGGAGGCCTTCTTTCCTACGAGCAGTACTTC. Amino acids: CASSPGGLLSYEQYF.

The V and J genes are TRBV19 and TRBJ1-5; D gene unclear. The CDR3 covers 16 residues. V was shortened by 3 bases and J by 4 bases, with 16 bases between the two germline ends. Germline V lookup: CDR1 LNHDA, CDR2 SQIVND (reference sequence). DNA of the CDR3: TGTGCCAGTAGTATGAAGCGCCAGGAGACGAATCAGCCCCAGCATTTT. Amino acids: CASSMKRQETNQPQHF.

The CDR3 sequence is CASSEDRDQETQYF. The DNA of the CDR3 is TGTGCCAGCAGCGAGGACAGGGACCAAGAGACCCAGTACTTC. This chain joins TRBV7-9 and TRBJ2-5, with TRBD1 matching over 8 bases. Germline V gene data show CDR1 as SEHNR and CDR2 as FQNEAQ (reference sequence). Trimming took 5 bases from V and 0 from J; bases not matched to a gene: 2. CDR3 size: 14 residues.

V usage is TRBV5-1 and J usage is TRBJ1-2; D might be TRBD1 (5 bases). Germline V gene data show CDR1 as SGHRS and CDR2 as YFSETQ. Deletions cut 2 bases from V and 6 bases from J, with 17 bases between. This CDR3 comprises 15 residues. CDR3 sequence (DNA): TGCGCCAGCAGCTTAACGCCCCAGGGACCCAATGGCTACACCTTC. Residues: CASSLTPQGPNGYTF.

The genes are TRBV2 and TRBJ1-2, with 9 bases lining up with TRBD1. Germline-derived CDR1 and CDR2 are SNHLY and FYNNEI. The CDR3 has 19 residues. J lost 0 bases, V lost 4 bases, and 15 bases had no gene match. The CDR3 loop reads CASSVRGVLGTGSNYGYTF. The CDR3 region has the DNA TGTGCCAGCAGTGTACGGGGGGTTTTGGGGACAGGGTCTAACTATGGCTACACCTTC.

This chain joins TRBV18 and TRBJ2-2; the D gene is possibly TRBD2 (5 bases). This CDR3 spans 14 amino acids. Germline-derived CDR1 and CDR2 are KGHSH and LQKENI. V shed 10 bases and J shed 4 bases, with 16 bases lying between them. CDR3 in amino acids: CATRGSLGTGELFF. The CDR3 DNA follows: TGTGCCACCCGAGGGTCCTTGGGCACCGGGGAGCTGTTTTTT.

The rearrangement links TRBV6-5 to TRBJ2-1, with a tentative D call TRBD2 (5 bases). CDR3 length: 13 amino acids. CDR1 is MNHEY and CDR2 is SVGAGI in the germline V gene. V lost 6 bases and J 5 bases, leaving 11 bases between the germline ends. The CDR3 DNA sequence: TGTGCCAGCAGAGGCACCGGGGACAATGAGCAGTTCTTC. Translating gives CASRGTGDNEQFF.

The V call is TRBV24-1, the J call TRBJ1-5; D possibly corresponds to TRBD1 (6 bases). The CDR3 sequence is 16 residues long. Trimming left V 3 bases short and J 4 bases short, with 15 bases between. Germline V gene data show CDR1 as KGHDR and CDR2 as SFDVKD. The CDR3 DNA follows: TGTGCCACCAGTGATCCGCTACAGGGAAGGAATCAGCCCCAGCATTTT. Translating it yields CATSDPLQGRNQPQHF.

The rearrangement uses TRBV4-1 and TRBJ1-6; a possible D gene is TRBD1 (5 bases). From germline, CDR1 is MGHRA and CDR2 YSYEKL. CDR3 size: 14 residues. Trimming removed 4 bases from V and 10 bases from J, with 14 bases in between. The DNA for the CDR3 is TGCGCCAGCAGCCCCCCGGGACCGGGATCACCCCTCCACTTT. This encodes CASSPPGPGSPLHF.

The chain couples TRBV6-5 to TRBJ1-6; 7 nucleotides align to TRBD1. This CDR3 is 14 amino acids long. The V gene end was trimmed by 7 bases and the J gene end by 7 bases; junction bases not matched to a gene: 7. Germline CDR1 MNHEY, CDR2 SVGAGI. Here the CDR3 DNA reads TGTGCCAGCATGGAAGACAGGGTAAATTCACCCCTCCACTTT. Its translation: CASMEDRVNSPLHF.

The chain links TRBV2 to TRBJ1-2, with D hard to call. Germline V CDR1 and CDR2: SNHLY, FYNNEI. CDR3 length equals 11 residues. The V gene lost 7 bases and the J gene lost 8 bases, with 11 bases spanning the gap. CDR3: CASTPRGGYTF. The CDR3 bases are TGTGCCAGCACTCCTCGTGGGGGCTACACCTTC.

V usage is TRBV5-4 and J usage is TRBJ2-3; 8 bases fit TRBD2. CDR1 and CDR2 from the germline V gene are SGHNT and YYREEE (reference sequence). The V and J ends lost 4 bases and 5 bases, in that order; junction bases with no gene match: 12. This CDR3 comprises 16 residues. The CDR3 coding sequence is TGTGCCAGCAGCCCACCGTTGTTAGCGGGGAAAGATACGCAGTATTTT. Translating it yields CASSPPLLAGKDTQYF. Using reference TRBV5-4 and TRBJ2-3 for the parts outside the CDR3, the full variable domain is ETGVTQSPTHLIKTRGQQVTLRCSSQSGHNTVSWYQQALGQGPQFIFQYYREEENGRGNFPPRFSGLQFPNYSSELNVNALELDDSALYLCASSPPLLAGKDTQYFGPGTRLTVL.

The chain joins TRBV7-9 to TRBJ2-7, with TRBD1 matching over 7 bases. The trim removed 5 bases at V and 3 bases at J, leaving 13 bases unmatched. Germline assignment: CDR1 SEHNR and CDR2 FQNEAQ (reference sequence). This CDR3 is 16 amino acids long. This CDR3 reads CASSPSGRDRRYEQYF. The CDR3 DNA sequence: TGTGCCAGCAGCCCCTCTGGCCGGGACAGACGCTACGAGCAGTACTTC. Looking up the rest from reference TRBV7-9 and TRBJ2-7 gives the full variable domain: DTGVSQNPRHKITKRGQNVTFRCDPISEHNRLYWYRQTLGQGPEFLTYFQNEAQLEKSRLLSDRFSAERPKGSFSTLEIQRTEQGDSAMYLCASSPSGRDRRYEQYFGPGTRLTVT.

This CDR3 reads CASSSDRGRAPLHF. In DNA, the CDR3 is TGTGCCAGCAGTTCGGACAGGGGGCGGGCACCCCTCCACTTT. The chain has TRBV27 and TRBJ1-6, with 11 positions matching TRBD1. After removal of 4 bases from V and 11 bases from J, the junction contained 4 bases not matched to a gene. This CDR3 has 14 amino acids. Germline V gene sequence: CDR1 MNHEY, CDR2 SMNVEV (reference sequence).

The chain is built from TRBV28 and TRBJ2-1; tentative D call: TRBD2 (6 bases). Germline assignment: CDR1 MDHEN and CDR2 SYDVKM. Trimming stripped 7 bases from V and 14 bases from J, with 18 bases between. The CDR3 is made up of 12 amino acids. CDR3 protein: CASTRDSNFKFF. The CDR3 DNA reads TGTGCCAGCACCCGGGACTCAAACTTCAAGTTCTTC.

The chain carries TRBV4-1 and TRBJ1-2; D is perhaps TRBD1 (6 bases). V shed 2 bases and J shed 5 bases, with 18 bases lying between them. Germline assignment: CDR1 MGHRA and CDR2 YSYEKL. The CDR3 consists of 16 residues. The CDR3 nucleotides are TGCGCCAGCAGCCAACTTACAACGGGGGGCGTTTATGGCTACACCTTC. Translation: CASSQLTTGGVYGYTF.

The V and J genes are TRBV12-3 or TRBV12-4 and TRBJ2-2; D might be TRBD1 (5 bases). CDR3 size: 13 residues. V was trimmed by 10 bases and J by 5 bases, leaving 14 bases between them. The CDR3 DNA is TGTGCCATTACCGGCCAGGGTACCGGGGAGCTGTTTTTT. It encodes CAITGQGTGELFF.

The genes are TRBV7-9 and TRBJ1-5; unclear D gene. This CDR3 comprises 14 residues. V lost 1 base to trimming and J lost 5 bases, with 9 bases between them. CDR1 and CDR2 (germline): SEHNR, FQNEAQ (reference sequence). The CDR3 is CASSLGFLDQPQHF. For the CDR3, the DNA is TGTGCCAGCAGCTTAGGTTTTCTCGATCAGCCCCAGCATTTT.

The V call is TRBV5-4, the J call TRBJ2-2, with D tentatively TRBD1 (6 bases). The V end was cut by 9 bases, the J end by 1 base, with 22 bases between. Germline assignment: CDR1 SGHNT and CDR2 YYREEE (reference sequence). The CDR3 spans 17 residues. CDR3: CATQTGGDRMNTGELFF. For the CDR3, the DNA is TGTGCCACCCAGACAGGTGGGGATAGGATGAACACCGGGGAGCTGTTTTTT.

The CDR3 sequence: CASSLGQNLYNEQFF. CDR3 coding DNA: TGTGCCAGCAGTTTAGGCCAGAATTTATACAATGAGCAGTTCTTC. The chain couples TRBV28 to TRBJ2-1; the D is unclear. The CDR3 spans 15 residues. Germline V lookup: CDR1 MDHEN, CDR2 SYDVKM. V was pared by 2 bases and J by 4 bases, with 12 bases between.